Following are 16 T cell receptor beta chains from one sample sequenced in a study of blood T cells in healthy people across ages. Together with a sample-barcoded 5' primer, a J-beta primer mix was included in a second PCR lasting roughly 6 to 12 cycles. TCRdb passed the 5' RACE reads through MiXCR, listing each CDR3 protein once. The repertoire holds roughly 550,000 distinct CDR3 sequences, with around 24% as singletons. This same sample was also part of a study on T cells of mothers and their children.

The sequencing sample was made of blood. The receptors derive from a boy younger than 18 in good health.

V and J are TRBV7-2 and TRBJ1-4; D is uncertain. The CDR3 totals 15 residues. V shed 1 base and J shed 7 bases, with 13 bases lying between them. Germline V lookup: CDR1 SGHTA, CDR2 FQGNSA. The CDR3 DNA sequence: TGTGCCAGCAGCTTAGTTGGCTCCTCGAGTGAAAAACTGTTTTTT. It encodes CASSLVGSSSEKLFF.

This CDR3 reads CASSRAGVNQPQHF. The CDR3 DNA sequence: TGTGCCAGCAGCCGAGCAGGGGTCAATCAGCCCCAGCATTTT. The chain couples TRBV3-1 to TRBJ1-5; maybe TRBD1 (6 bases). This CDR3 comprises 14 residues. Trimming cost V 4 bases and J 3 bases, with 10 bases left between them. Germline lookup yields CDR1 LGHDT and CDR2 YNNKEL (reference sequence).

The rearrangement joins TRBV29-1 to TRBJ2-1; the match to TRBD1 covers 8 bases. CDR1 and CDR2 (germline): SQVTM, ANQGSEA. The junction had 4 bases not matched to a gene; V was cut back by 2 bases and J by 1 base. This CDR3 region has 15 residues. The CDR3 protein is CSVEQGARSYNEQFF. For the CDR3, the DNA is TGCAGCGTTGAACAGGGGGCACGGTCCTACAATGAGCAGTTCTTC.

The genes are TRBV24-1 and TRBJ2-1; weak D call: TRBD2 (6 bases). The CDR3 covers 14 residues. The germline CDR1 and CDR2 sequences are KGHDR and SFDVKD. Trimming left V 9 bases short and J 3 bases short, with 14 bases between. This CDR3 is CATSDAGGYNEQFF. CDR3 nucleotide sequence: TGTGCCACCTCCGACGCCGGGGGCTACAATGAGCAGTTCTTC.

The J gene is TRBJ2-5, the V gene TRBV18, with D perhaps TRBD1 (5 bases). V was shortened by 3 bases and J by 4 bases, with 12 bases between the two germline ends. CDR1 KGHSH and CDR2 LQKENI come from the germline V gene. The CDR3 totals 14 residues. The DNA for the CDR3 is TGTGCCAGCTCACCTAAGGGGTACGGAGAGACCCAGTACTTC. Amino acids: CASSPKGYGETQYF.

This clonotype was seen only a few times. The chain couples TRBV29-1 to TRBJ2-1; D assignment may be TRBD1 or TRBD2 (5 bases each). V was shortened by 3 bases and J by 3 bases, with 12 bases between the two germline ends. The CDR3 spans 14 residues. The germline V gene encodes CDR1 SQVTM and CDR2 ANQGSEA. The DNA for the CDR3 is TGCAGCGTTGATGGGGTGAGGGGCTACAATGAGCAGTTCTTC. The encoded protein is CSVDGVRGYNEQFF.

The CDR3 coding sequence is TGCGCCAGCAGCCAAATGGACAGGGGGCAGGGCGGGGAGCTGTTTTTT. Amino acid sequence: CASSQMDRGQGGELFF. V usage is TRBV4-3 and J usage is TRBJ2-2; 11 bases match TRBD1. From germline, CDR1 is LGHNA and CDR2 YSLEER. The CDR3 loop spans 16 amino acids. V gave up 2 bases and J gave up 7 bases; unmatched junction bases: 6.

With respect to this clonotype: Since the CDR3 does not end with the conserved phenylalanine or tryptophan, this likely comes from a read error. The chain is built from TRBV12-3 or TRBV12-4 and TRBJ1-4; D gene ambiguous. CDR3 size: 17 residues. V lost 7 bases and J lost 5, with 23 bases in between. The CDR3 region is CASTKTGRASGNEKLFS. CDR3 sequence (DNA): TGTGCCAGCACCAAGACCGGTAGGGCAAGCGGGAATGAAAAACTGTTTTCT.

The table lists this clonotype with a few counts. The chain is built from TRBV4-2 and TRBJ2-2; a possible D gene is TRBD1 (6 bases). Between the trimmed V and J ends, which lost 8 bases and 1 base, there was a span of 17 bases. This CDR3 comprises 16 residues. Germline lookup yields CDR1 LGHNA and CDR2 YNFKEQ. CDR3 amino acids: CASHDGGHLNTGELFF. In DNA form, the CDR3 reads TGTGCCAGCCATGATGGGGGACACCTGAACACCGGGGAGCTGTTTTTT.

The chain joins TRBV7-9 to TRBJ1-2; no clear D gene. The CDR3 extends over 15 amino acids. Per germline, CDR1 SEHNR and CDR2 FQNEAQ (reference sequence). The germline V and J ends were trimmed by 5 bases and 8 bases, with 21 bases remaining between them. CDR3 nucleotide sequence: TGTGCCAGCAGCACATACTCCGGGGAGGCTAGGGGCTACACCTTC. Protein sequence: CASSTYSGEARGYTF.

This clonotype was recorded at least ten times. The chain joins TRBV6-5 to TRBJ1-6; D is unclear. Germline CDR1 reads MNHEY; CDR2 reads SVGAGI. The CDR3 extends over 16 amino acids. V was pared by 4 bases and J by 3 bases, with 13 bases between. In DNA, the CDR3 is TGTGCCAGCAGTTCCCTGCCGGGAGACTATAATTCACCCCTCCACTTT. It codes for CASSSLPGDYNSPLHF.

Notes on this clonotype: The germline gene is not matched at one end of the junction; a read error may be the cause. V is TRBV3-1 and J is TRBJ2-3, with 10 bases fitting TRBD2. This CDR3 region has 16 residues. Per germline, CDR1 LGHDT and CDR2 YNNKEL (reference sequence). The CDR3 nucleotides are TGTTCCAGCAGCCCTTTAGCGGGGGGAAGAACAGATACGCAGTATTTT. It translates to CSSSPLAGGRTDTQYF.

V gene TRBV12-3 or TRBV12-4 combines with J gene TRBJ2-4, with D perhaps being TRBD1 or TRBD2 (5 bases each). V gave up 3 bases and J gave up 4 bases, with 10 bases separating them. This CDR3 spans 14 amino acids. The CDR3 DNA sequence: TGTGCCAGCAGTTTTGGGGGTTCAAAAAACATTCAGTACTTC. Protein product: CASSFGGSKNIQYF.

This clonotype was observed a handful of times. The genes are TRBV28 and TRBJ1-2; D unclear. V shed 7 bases and J shed 0 bases, with 6 bases lying between them. The CDR3 sequence is 12 residues long. Germline V gene data show CDR1 as MDHEN and CDR2 as SYDVKM. As DNA, the CDR3 is TGTGCCAGCACTAGGGCTAACTATGGCTACACCTTC. Protein sequence: CASTRANYGYTF.

This rearrangement joins TRBV7-3 to TRBJ2-3, with 8 bases matching TRBD2. This CDR3 is 16 amino acids long. With V trimmed by 4 bases and J by 0 bases, 6 bases remained unmatched. Germline CDR1 reads SGHTA; CDR2 reads FQGTGA. CDR3 nucleotide sequence: TGTGCCAGCAGCTCCGGGACTAGTGTTAGCACAGATACGCAGTATTTT. Translation gives CASSSGTSVSTDTQYF.

This clonotype was recorded a few times. This chain links TRBV20-1 with TRBJ2-4; no clear D gene. This CDR3 region has 15 residues. Germline V gene lookup returns CDR1 DFQATT and CDR2 SNEGSKA (reference sequence). The ends were cut back, 3 bases at V and 0 bases at J, with 12 bases in the middle. In DNA, the CDR3 is TGCAGTGCTAGGAGACCCAGATTAGCCAAAAACATTCAGTACTTC. Translated: CSARRPRLAKNIQYF.